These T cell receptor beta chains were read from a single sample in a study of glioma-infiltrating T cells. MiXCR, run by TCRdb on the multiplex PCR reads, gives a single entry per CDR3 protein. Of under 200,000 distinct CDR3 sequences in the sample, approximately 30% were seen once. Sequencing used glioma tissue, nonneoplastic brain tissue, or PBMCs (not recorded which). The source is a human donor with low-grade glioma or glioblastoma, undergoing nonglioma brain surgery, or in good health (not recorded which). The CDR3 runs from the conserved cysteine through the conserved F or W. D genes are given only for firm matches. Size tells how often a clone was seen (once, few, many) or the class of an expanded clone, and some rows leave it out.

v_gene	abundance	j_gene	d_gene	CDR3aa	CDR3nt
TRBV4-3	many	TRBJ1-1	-	CASSQRSTGFEAFF	TGCGCCAGCAGCCAACGTTCGACCGGTTTTGAAGCTTTCTTT
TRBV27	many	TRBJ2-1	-	CASSASRNEQFF	TGTGCCAGCAGCGCGTCGCGGAATGAGCAGTTCTTC
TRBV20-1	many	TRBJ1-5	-	CSARSFLGQPQHF	TGCAGTGCTAGGTCCTTCCTTGGACAGCCCCAGCATTTT
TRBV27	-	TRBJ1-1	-	CASSTDGANTEAFF	TGTGCCAGCAGTACAGACGGGGCGAACACTGAAGCTTTCTTT
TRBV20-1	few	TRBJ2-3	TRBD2	CSAGLGGDTQYF	TGCAGTGCAGGACTAGGCGGAGATACGCAGTATTTT
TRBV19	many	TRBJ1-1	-	CASSTTANTEAFF	TGTGCCAGTAGTACTACAGCGAACACTGAAGCTTTCTTT
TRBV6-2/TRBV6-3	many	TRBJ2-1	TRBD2	CASSEREYNEQFF	TGTGCCAGCAGCGAGCGGGAGTACAATGAGCAGTTCTTC
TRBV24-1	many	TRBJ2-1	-	CATSDPPTGQEQFF	TGTGCCACCAGTGACCCTCCCACTGGGCAGGAGCAGTTCTTC
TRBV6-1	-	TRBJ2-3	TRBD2	CASNPTGSGRGDTQYF	TGTGCCAGCAATCCGACCGGTAGCGGGAGAGGAGATACGCAGTATTTT
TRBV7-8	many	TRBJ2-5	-	CASSPSGTETQYF	TGTGCCAGCAGCCCCTCCGGGACAGAGACCCAGTACTTC
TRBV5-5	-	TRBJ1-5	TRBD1	CASSFGTDLSNQPQHF	TGTGCCAGCAGCTTCGGGACAGATCTTAGCAATCAGCCCCAGCATTTT
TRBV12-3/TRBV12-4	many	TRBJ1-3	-	CASSTMAGNTIYF	TGTGCCAGCAGTACCATGGCAGGAAACACCATATATTTT
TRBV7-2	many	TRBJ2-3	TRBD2	CASSLVLAGTRDTQYF	TGTGCCAGCAGCTTAGTACTAGCGGGAACGAGAGATACGCAGTATTTT
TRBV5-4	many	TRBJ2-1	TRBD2	CASSWGLATNNEQFF	TGTGCCAGCAGCTGGGGACTAGCAACAAACAATGAGCAGTTCTTC
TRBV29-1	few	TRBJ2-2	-	CSVEVGGPGELFF	TGCAGCGTTGAAGTAGGGGGTCCCGGGGAGCTGTTTTTT
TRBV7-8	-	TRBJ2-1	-	CASSHRRVRSGNAQFF	TGTGCTAGCAGCCACCGGAGGGTCCGTAGTGGCAATGCGCAGTTCTTC
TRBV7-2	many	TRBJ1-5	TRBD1	CASSLGQGGIGQPQHF	TGTGCCAGCAGCTTAGGACAGGGGGGGATTGGGCAGCCCCAGCATTTT
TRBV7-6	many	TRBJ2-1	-	CASSLAWNEQFF	TGTGCCAGCAGCTTAGCCTGGAATGAGCAGTTCTTC
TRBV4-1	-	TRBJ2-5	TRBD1	CASSQTGTAEETQYF	TGCGCCAGCAGCCAGACCGGGACAGCCGAAGAGACCCAGTACTTC
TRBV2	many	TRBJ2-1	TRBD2	CASIVGGRSYNEQFF	TGTGCCAGCATTGTAGGCGGGAGAAGCTACAATGAGCAGTTCTTC
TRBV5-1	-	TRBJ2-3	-	CASSAQYLETDTQYF	TGCGCCAGCAGCGCCCAATATCTGGAAACAGATACGCAGTATTTT
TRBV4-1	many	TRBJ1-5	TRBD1	CASSQDFDRGHQPQHF	TGCGCCAGCAGCCAAGATTTTGACAGGGGGCATCAGCCCCAGCATTTT
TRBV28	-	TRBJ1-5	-	CVSSPPKGYHQPQHF	TGTGTCAGCAGTCCCCCAAAGGGCTATCATCAGCCCCAGCATTTT
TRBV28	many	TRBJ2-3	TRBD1	CASSLMWTGTDTQYF	TGTGCCAGCAGCCTTATGTGGACAGGGACAGATACGCAGTATTTT
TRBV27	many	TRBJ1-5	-	CASSPIGRLDSNQPQHF	TGTGCCAGCAGCCCCATTGGGCGGTTAGATAGCAATCAGCCCCAGCATTTT
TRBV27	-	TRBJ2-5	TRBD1	CASRPEQGLETQYF	TGTGCCAGCAGACCGGAACAGGGGCTTGAGACCCAGTACTTC
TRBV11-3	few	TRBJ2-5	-	CASSLDQQETQYF	TGTGCCAGCAGCTTAGATCAACAAGAGACCCAGTACTTC
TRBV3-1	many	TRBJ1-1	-	CASSRESSNTEAFF	TGTGCCAGCAGCCGGGAAAGCTCGAACACTGAAGCTTTCTTT
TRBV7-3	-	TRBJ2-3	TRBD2	CASSLTWGGRSTDTQYF	TGTGCCAGCAGCTTAACGTGGGGAGGGAGGAGCACAGATACGCAGTATTTT
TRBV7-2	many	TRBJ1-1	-	CASSLARVTSAFF	TGTGCCAGCAGCTTAGCAAGGGTTACCTCCGCTTTCTTT
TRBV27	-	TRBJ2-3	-	CSRVFDTQYF	TGTTCCAGAGTTTTCGATACTCAGTATTTT
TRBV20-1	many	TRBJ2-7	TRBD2	CSAPLAGGPNEQYF	TGCAGTGCCCCGCTAGCGGGAGGGCCTAACGAGCAGTACTTC
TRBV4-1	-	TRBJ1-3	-	CESSQENGNTIYF	TGCGAAAGCAGCCAAGAAAATGGAAACACCATATATTTT
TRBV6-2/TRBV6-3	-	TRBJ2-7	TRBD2	CAISEGLAATYEKYF	TGTGCCATCAGTGAAGGGCTAGCGGCAACCTACGAGAAGTACTTC
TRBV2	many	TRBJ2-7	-	CASSELLWGRTYEQYF	TGTGCCAGCAGTGAACTGCTGTGGGGGAGAACCTACGAGCAGTACTTC
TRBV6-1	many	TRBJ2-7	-	CASSGGLHHEQYF	TGTGCCAGCAGTGGCGGACTTCACCACGAGCAGTACTTC
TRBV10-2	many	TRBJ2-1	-	CASSAGPYNEQFF	TGCGCCAGCAGTGCAGGTCCCTACAATGAGCAGTTCTTC
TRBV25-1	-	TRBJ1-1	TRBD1	CASSESTGVTEAFF	TGTGCCAGCAGTGAATCGACAGGGGTCACTGAAGCTTTCTTT
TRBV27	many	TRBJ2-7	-	CASSYLGVQGPSSEQYF	TGTGCCAGCAGTTACTTGGGTGTTCAGGGGCCCTCGAGCGAGCAGTACTTC
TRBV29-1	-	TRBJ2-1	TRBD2	CTIGGSGRSYNEQFF	TGCACCATCGGGGGTAGCGGGAGGTCTTACAATGAGCAGTTCTTC
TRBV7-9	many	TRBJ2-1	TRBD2	CASSILSGSAKNEQFF	TGTGCCAGCAGCATACTTAGCGGGAGTGCGAAAAATGAGCAGTTCTTC
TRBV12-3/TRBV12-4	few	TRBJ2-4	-	CASSLVVLAKNIQYF	TGTGCCAGCAGTTTAGTAGTTTTAGCCAAAAACATTCAGTACTTC
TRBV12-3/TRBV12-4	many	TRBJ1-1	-	CASSLAGMNTEAFF	TGTGCCAGCAGTTTGGCAGGGATGAACACTGAAGCTTTCTTT
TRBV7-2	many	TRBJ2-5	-	CASSLGQHQETQYF	TGTGCCAGCAGCTTAGGTCAGCACCAAGAGACCCAGTACTTC
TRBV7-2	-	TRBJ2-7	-	CAGSLSGATYEQYF	TGTGCCGGCAGCTTATCCGGGGCTACCTACGAGCAGTACTTC
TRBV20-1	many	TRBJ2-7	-	CSAQTQLSYEQYF	TGCAGTGCCCAGACGCAATTGTCCTACGAGCAGTACTTC
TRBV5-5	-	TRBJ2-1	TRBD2	CASSLFGPGLAFVEQFF	TGTGCCAGCAGCTTGTTTGGCCCGGGACTAGCCTTCGTTGAGCAGTTCTTC
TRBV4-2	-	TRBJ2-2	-	CASSQTDYTGELFF	TGTGCCAGCAGCCAGACAGATTACACCGGGGAGCTGTTTTTT
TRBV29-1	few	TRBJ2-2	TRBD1	CSVGQGTYTGELFF	TGCAGCGTGGGACAGGGGACTTACACCGGGGAGCTGTTTTTT